Listed below are T cell receptor beta chains from one sample, sequenced in a study of cytomegalovirus exposure and HLA in healthy donors. Assay used: immunoSEQ multiplex PCR; TCRdb lists only in-frame clones, some missing. Of 100,000 to 150,000 clones in the sample, about 81% were seen once. The sample taken for sequencing was PBMCs. These receptors were collected from a man between 35 and 55 years old in good health and CMV-seronegative. Both conserved end residues are part of each CDR3. Fields, in order: J gene, V gene, D gene, CDR3 protein. A D gene is named only where the DNA matches it firmly.

>TRBJ1-5|TRBV27|.
CASSFSGGYQPQHF
>TRBJ2-3|TRBV5-4|.
CASSLASGGSRTDTQYF
>TRBJ2-5|TRBV6-6|.
CALGGLPKETQYF
>TRBJ1-1|TRBV6-1|.
CASSEGQTEAFF
>TRBJ2-1|TRBV7-9|TRBD2
CASSWGLAGGTYNEQFF
>TRBJ1-6|TRBV9|TRBD1
CASSGGTGVNSPLHF
>TRBJ1-4|TRBV27|.
CASSPQTGKWRKLFF
>TRBJ2-3|TRBV19|TRBD1
CASSMGRGQGTDTQYF
>TRBJ1-6|TRBV7-2|TRBD1
CASSLTTGATHNSPLHF
>TRBJ1-1|TRBV5-1|.
CASSWGQNTEAFF
>TRBJ1-3|TRBV9|.
CASSTSGTSSSGNTIYF
>TRBJ2-6|TRBV30|TRBD1
CACTMTGTGGYGANGLTF
>TRBJ1-2|TRBV4-2|.
CASSLTDGYTF
>TRBJ2-7|TRBV28|TRBD2
CASSWTSGYEQYF
>TRBJ2-7|TRBV7-6|.
CASSLGGSSHEQYF
>.|TRBV19|TRBD1
CASSWDRGSVGEQYF
>TRBJ1-5|TRBV7-2|TRBD1
CASSLGQGPNQPQHF
>TRBJ1-5|TRBV25-1|TRBD1
CASSEGQGNRPQHF
>TRBJ2-1|TRBV27|TRBD2
CASQTGTSFSNEQFF
>TRBJ2-5|TRBV11-2|TRBD1
CASSWDRQETQYF
>TRBJ2-1|TRBV27|TRBD2
CASSGASGRAGYNEQFF
>TRBJ2-6|TRBV29-1|.
CSALGGKTGANGLTF
>TRBJ1-1|TRBV7-9|.
CASSDLRGARTEAFF
>TRBJ1-4|TRBV27|.
CASSRAGPSREKLFF
>TRBJ2-5|TRBV5-1|TRBD1
CASSLVGGSQETQYF
>TRBJ2-1|TRBV9|TRBD1
CASSPTPLRTGNNEQFF
>TRBJ1-1|TRBV2|TRBD1
CASSGTGSEAFF
>TRBJ2-1|TRBV4-3|TRBD2
CADLAGDEQFF
>TRBJ2-2|TRBV4-1|.
CASSQEYQALNTGELFF
>TRBJ2-1|TRBV6-5|.
CANQGLVSYNEQFF
>TRBJ2-7|TRBV4-1|TRBD2
CASSLSGGAYEQYF
>TRBJ2-2|TRBV6-5|TRBD1
CASTTAQGAAGELFF
>TRBJ1-2|TRBV6-1|.
CASSEGEGYTF
>TRBJ1-1|TRBV16|.
CASSQWGGNTEAFF
>TRBJ1-4|TRBV7-2|.
CASSLVTGSNEKLFF
>TRBJ2-1|TRBV7-3|TRBD2
CASSLRVGLAYNEQFF
>TRBJ2-1|TRBV19|.
CASNRGYDGNEQFF
>TRBJ2-1|TRBV29-1|TRBD2
CSVEGASGRNYNEQFF
>TRBJ2-4|TRBV28|TRBD1
CASSSGTGAKNIQYF
>TRBJ2-3|TRBV5-1|TRBD2
CASSLAGGRTDTQYF
>TRBJ1-1|TRBV4-3|.
CASSQDWGDTEAFF
>TRBJ2-5|TRBV5-5|.
CASSLSSTETQYF
>TRBJ2-1|TRBV5-1|.
CASSWGGINNEQFF
>TRBJ2-6|TRBV28|.
CASSLETGANVLTF
>TRBJ1-2|TRBV7-3|TRBD1
CASSSRTGDKGYTF
>TRBJ1-5|TRBV19|TRBD1
CASRTWTGNQPQHF
>TRBJ1-2|TRBV7-9|.
CASSLGSRDLSRGGYTF
>TRBJ2-7|TRBV6-5|TRBD1
CASSATGFHEQYF